This is a list of T cell receptor beta chains from one sample in a study of T cell changes during pregnancy in multiple sclerosis. Profiled with immunoSEQ multiplex PCR; TCRdb holds only in-frame clones, not every one. The sample has some 37,000 clones, 88% seen once. Sequences were derived from CD4+ T cells from peripheral blood mononuclear cells, sampled before pregnancy. All receptors derive from a female donor with multiple sclerosis, enrolled in a pregnancy study. Both conserved end residues are trimmed from each CDR3. Each record gives: J gene, V gene, CDR3 protein.

TRBJ2-1	TRBV12-5	ASAWGVLGSYNEQF
TRBJ1-4	TRBV7-9	ASSPGATNEKLF
TRBJ2-1	TRBV28	ASSQGTSGRARYNEQF
TRBJ1-3	TRBV9	ASSEQASSGNTIY
TRBJ1-1	TRBV6-5	ASSFGRAEFAF
TRBJ2-7	TRBV4-3	ASSQDWLAGTYEQY
TRBJ2-1	TRBV4-1	ASSQGIQGFYNEQF
TRBJ2-1	TRBV29-1	SVEDGTHEF
TRBJ2-1	TRBV5-5	ASSTGTSGKLYEQF
TRBJ2-7	TRBV7-3	ASSLFGDRVSYEQY
TRBJ2-5	TRBV4-2	ASSQGLAVKETQY
TRBJ1-1	TRBV2	ASTREYRAF
TRBJ2-5	TRBV28	ASSGTPQETQY
TRBJ2-1	TRBV19	ASNDRVGEQF
TRBJ2-1	TRBV7-2	ASSPGLAGVYEQF
TRBJ2-1	TRBV11-2	ASSLGGLNEQF
TRBJ2-5	TRBV11-2	ASSLLRTGRETQY
TRBJ2-1	TRBV28	ASRRTGYEQF
TRBJ2-3	TRBV6-6	ASRDPDSFGTDTQY
TRBJ2-5	TRBV10-3	ATSRGNVEETQY
TRBJ1-1	TRBV11-2	ASSSLGQWDQVDSEAF
TRBJ1-2	TRBV5-1	ASSLITGDYNYGYT
TRBJ2-1	TRBV6-5	ASTYQGGVGYEQF
TRBJ1-3	TRBV28	ASSLTTGGNTIY
TRBJ2-1	TRBV5-1	ASSGRDRVVNEQF
TRBJ2-3	TRBV6-5	ASSAGADTQY
TRBJ2-7	TRBV18	ASSPGSGSSYEQY
TRBJ2-2	TRBV5-1	ASSWAGGKVGELF
TRBJ1-2	TRBV2	ASNPSQIGEGYT
TRBJ1-4	TRBV7-9	ASSPGRSSEKLF
TRBJ2-5	TRBV14	ASSQDIVGTQY
TRBJ2-2	TRBV7-3	ASSLGALTGELF
TRBJ2-7	TRBV5-1	ASSYQAPYEQY
TRBJ2-2	TRBV6-5	ASRAGGTGELF
TRBJ2-5	TRBV2	ASSERGQPQETQY
TRBJ2-6	TRBV28	ASSLEVWGSSGANVLT
TRBJ2-4	TRBV5-1	ASSLDGLAKNIQY
TRBJ2-3	TRBV9	ASSVVASTDTQY
TRBJ2-2	TRBV30	AWNAGRGYTGELF
TRBJ2-7	TRBV9	ASSVASGQGVSYEQY
TRBJ1-1	TRBV19	ASSTTEGEAF
TRBJ2-4	TRBV28	ASSPRTGRSGGIQY
TRBJ1-1	TRBV7-2	ASSRETGDPEAF
TRBJ2-1	TRBV5-1	ASSLAGGSNEQF
TRBJ2-2	TRBV5-4	ASSLAGLDTGELF
TRBJ1-5	TRBV30	AWSIGGFSQPQH
TRBJ2-1	TRBV20-1	STNGHEQF
TRBJ1-2	TRBV28	ASSSGQAREGYT
TRBJ1-1	TRBV5-1	ASSSGTPNTEAF
TRBJ2-5	TRBV11-3	ASSRRQGARETQY
TRBJ1-3	TRBV18	ASSPPGTGLSGNTIY